One TCR beta chain is described in this entry. Its antigen remains unidentified. Measured with immunoSEQ multiplex PCR; TCRdb has only the in-frame clones, and not every one. Seen here are 80,000 to 85,000 clones, 91% observed once, and the top ten hold 0.1%. The sample is drawn from a study of graft-versus-host responses after intestinal transplantation. Overall study results and limits: Levels of circulating GvH clones at their peak were associated with early post-transplant HvG declines. Within allografts, high graft-versus-host to host-versus-graft clonal ratios were seen among patients with graft-donor T cell macrochimerism.

The origin of this receptor is a human donor who received an intestinal transplant. Source: unstimulated CD4+ T cells sorted from spleen or lymph node cells, taken before intestinal transplant.

The CDR3 DNA reads TGTGCCATCAGTGAGGAGGGGGGGATCACTGAAGCTTTCTTT. Its protein is CAISEEGGITEAFF. The V call is TRBV10-3, the J call TRBJ1-1; D perhaps matches TRBD1 (6 bases). Germline CDR1 is ENHRY and CDR2 is SYGVKD. The CDR3 consists of 14 residues. The ends were cut back, 2 bases at V and 4 bases at J, with 11 bases in the middle.